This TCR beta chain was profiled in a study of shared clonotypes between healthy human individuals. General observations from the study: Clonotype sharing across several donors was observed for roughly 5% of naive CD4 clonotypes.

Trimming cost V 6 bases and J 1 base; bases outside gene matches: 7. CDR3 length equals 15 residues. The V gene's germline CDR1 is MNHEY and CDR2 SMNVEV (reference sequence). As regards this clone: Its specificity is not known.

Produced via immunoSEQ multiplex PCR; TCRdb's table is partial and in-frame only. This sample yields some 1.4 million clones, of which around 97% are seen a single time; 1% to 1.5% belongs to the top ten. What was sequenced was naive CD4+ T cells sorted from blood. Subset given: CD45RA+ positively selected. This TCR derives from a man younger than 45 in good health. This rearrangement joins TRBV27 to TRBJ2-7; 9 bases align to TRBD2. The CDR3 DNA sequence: TGTGCCAGCAGGATTAGCGGGAGTGTTTCCTACGAGCAGTACTTC. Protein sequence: CASRISGSVSYEQYF.